The 18 T cell receptor beta chains below come from one sample, sequenced in a study of shared clonotypes between healthy human individuals. Produced via immunoSEQ multiplex PCR; TCRdb's table is partial and in-frame only. Of 2 million to 2.5 million clones in the sample, 95% were seen once. Specimen: naive CD4+ T cells sorted from blood. The subset was: CD45RA+ positively selected. These receptors all stem from a man younger than 35 in good health.

The V and J genes are TRBV7-9 and TRBJ2-5; no reliable D call. V shed 4 bases and J shed 2 bases, with 11 bases lying between them. Germline V gene lookup returns CDR1 SEHNR and CDR2 FQNEAQ (reference sequence). This CDR3 is built from 14 residues. As DNA, the CDR3 is TGTGCCAGCAGCTCCGCCCTTTTACAAGAGACCCAGTACTTC. Its translation: CASSSALLQETQYF.

The rearrangement uses TRBV7-9 and TRBJ1-4; D unclear. The germline CDR1 and CDR2 sequences are SEHNR and FQNEAQ (reference sequence). There are 13 residues in the CDR3. With 2 bases removed from V and 8 bases from J, the gap between germline ends came to 9 bases. The CDR3 region is CASSLQLEEKLFF. The CDR3 DNA is TGTGCCAGCAGCTTACAGCTAGAGGAAAAACTGTTTTTT. Drawing the rest from reference TRBV7-9 and TRBJ1-4, the complete variable domain is DTGVSQNPRHKITKRGQNVTFRCDPISEHNRLYWYRQTLGQGPEFLTYFQNEAQLEKSRLLSDRFSAERPKGSFSTLEIQRTEQGDSAMYLCASSLQLEEKLFFGSGTQLSVL.

The chain employs TRBV5-4 and TRBJ2-7; no definite D call. The CDR3 consists of 14 residues. V was shortened by 1 base and J by 3 bases, with 11 bases between the two germline ends. Germline CDR1 SGHNT, CDR2 YYREEE (reference sequence). The CDR3 loop is CASSLSQDDYEQYF. The CDR3 DNA reads TGTGCCAGCAGCTTGAGCCAGGACGACTACGAGCAGTACTTC.

On this clone itself: The same CDR3 arises from other DNA sequences in this sample as well. V usage is TRBV7-6 and J usage is TRBJ2-5; D call uncertain. Germline V gene sequence: CDR1 SGHVS, CDR2 FNYEAQ. Trimming cost V 4 bases and J 2 bases, with 2 bases left between them. This CDR3 region has 11 residues. CDR3 region: CASSSQETQYF. Written as DNA, the CDR3 is TGTGCCAGCAGCTCTCAAGAGACCCAGTACTTC.

The chain is built from TRBV6-5 and TRBJ2-7, with 11 bases fitting TRBD2. J was trimmed by 5 bases and V by 6 bases; bases with no gene match: 9. Looked up from germline, CDR1 is MNHEY and CDR2 is SVGAGI. The CDR3 runs 15 residues. CDR3 nucleotides: TGTGCCAGCAGCCTTAGCGGGAGGGCCGTCCACGAGCAGTACTTC. This gives the protein CASSLSGRAVHEQYF.

The V and J genes are TRBV18 and TRBJ1-4; the D is unclear. The V gene lost 3 bases and the J gene lost 0 bases, with 11 bases spanning the gap. The CDR3 sequence is 16 residues long. CDR1 is KGHSH and CDR2 is LQKENI in the germline V gene. The CDR3 loop reads CASSPGEGATNEKLFF. CDR3 sequence (DNA): TGTGCCAGCTCACCGGGAGAAGGTGCAACTAATGAAAAACTGTTTTTT.

The gene calls are TRBV5-6 and TRBJ2-3; 10 bases match TRBD2. The CDR3 is 16 amino acids. V lost 2 bases and J lost 3; bases outside the gene matches: 6. Germline CDR1 reads SGHDT; CDR2 reads YYEEEE. The CDR3 DNA reads TGTGCCAGCAGCTTTAAACTAGCGGGGCAAACAGATACGCAGTATTTT. Translating gives CASSFKLAGQTDTQYF. Full variable domain (remainder filled in from reference TRBV5-6 and TRBJ2-3): DAGVTQSPTHLIKTRGQQVTLRCSPKSGHDTVSWYQQALGQGPQFIFQYYEEEERQRGNFPDRFSGHQFPNYSSELNVNALLLGDSALYLCASSFKLAGQTDTQYFGPGTRLTVL.

The V call is TRBV6-5, the J call TRBJ2-4; the D gene is possibly TRBD2 (6 bases). CDR1 is MNHEY, CDR2 SVGAGI, per germline. This CDR3 has 15 amino acids. V was cut by 4 bases and J by 0 bases, with 10 bases left in between. The CDR3 DNA is TGTGCCAGCAGTTCGGAGGGCCTAGCCAAAAACATTCAGTACTTC. Its protein is CASSSEGLAKNIQYF.

The chain carries TRBV11-2 and TRBJ1-6; D call uncertain. V was clipped by 5 bases and J by 9 bases, with 11 bases between them. CDR1 and CDR2 (germline): SGHAT, FQNNGV. This CDR3 has 13 residues. The CDR3 sequence: CASSPMRASPLHF. DNA for the CDR3: TGTGCCAGCAGCCCCATGAGGGCTTCACCCCTCCACTTT.

This clone was observed once. The identical CDR3 is also encoded by other nucleotide sequences in the sample. The chain carries TRBV11-2 and TRBJ2-2; the D is unclear. The germline CDR1 and CDR2 sequences are SGHAT and FQNNGV. The CDR3 has 12 amino acids. V dropped 1 base and J dropped 6 bases, with 3 bases sitting between them. The CDR3 loop is CASSLGAGELFF. The CDR3 DNA follows: TGTGCCAGCAGCTTAGGAGCCGGGGAGCTGTTTTTT.

DNA of the CDR3: TGCAGTGCTATTCTTGGGGTGGGGCAGTACTTC. Its protein is CSAILGVGQYF. V usage is TRBV20-1 and J usage is TRBJ2-7, with D unresolved. The germline gives CDR1 DFQATT, CDR2 SNEGSKA (reference sequence). The CDR3 sequence is 11 residues long. Deletions cut 4 bases from V and 9 bases from J, with 13 bases between.

V gene TRBV9 combines with J gene TRBJ1-2; the D is unclear. Germline V gene sequence: CDR1 SGDLS, CDR2 YYNGEE. V lost 2 bases to trimming and J lost 6 bases, with 8 bases between them. The CDR3 has 12 residues. CDR3 amino acids: CASSVPPNGYTF. The CDR3, as DNA: TGTGCCAGCAGCGTTCCCCCGAATGGCTACACCTTC.

The gene calls are TRBV28 and TRBJ1-4; D is possibly TRBD1 (5 bases). The CDR3 runs 14 residues. V was cut by 6 bases and J by 0 bases, with 8 bases left in between. Germline lookup yields CDR1 MDHEN and CDR2 SYDVKM. The CDR3: CASRRGSTNEKLFF. The DNA for the CDR3 is TGTGCCAGCAGACGGGGGTCAACTAATGAAAAACTGTTTTTT.

The chain combines TRBV6-5 with TRBJ1-2, with 9 bases identical to TRBD1. V was clipped by 2 bases and J by 4 bases; unmatched bases: 2. The CDR3 is 14 amino acids. Germline V CDR1 and CDR2: MNHEY, SVGAGI. The CDR3 DNA follows: TGTGCCAGCAGTTACGGACAGGGGCCCTATGGCTACACCTTC. This translates into CASSYGQGPYGYTF.

The rearrangement links TRBV6-1 to TRBJ2-1; D may be TRBD1 or TRBD2 (6 bases each). The germline V gene has CDR1 MNHNS and CDR2 SASEGT. V was trimmed by 4 bases and J by 2 bases, leaving 9 bases between them. This CDR3 has 14 amino acids. The CDR3 sequence is CASSVGGPYNEQFF. The CDR3 DNA is TGTGCCAGCAGTGTGGGGGGCCCCTACAATGAGCAGTTCTTC.

The genes are TRBV15 and TRBJ2-1; 14 bases are shared with TRBD2. The V gene's germline CDR1 is LNHNV and CDR2 YYDKDF (reference sequence). Unmatched junction bases numbered 15, after V lost 4 bases and J lost 7 bases. The CDR3 is 19 amino acids. CDR3 sequence reads: CATSKVLGLAGEKGNEQFF. CDR3 nucleotides: TGTGCCACCAGCAAAGTGTTGGGACTAGCGGGAGAAAAGGGAAATGAGCAGTTCTTC. The full variable domain, in which reference TRBV15 and TRBJ2-1 provide the parts outside the CDR3, is DAMVIQNPRYQVTQFGKPVTLSCSQTLNHNVMYWYQQKSSQAPKLLFHYYDKDFNNEADTPDNFQSRRPNTSFCFLDIRSPGLGDTAMYLCATSKVLGLAGEKGNEQFFGPGTRLTVL.

The CDR3 coding sequence is TGTGCCAGTAACCAGGGCCCGCCCTACGAGCAGTACTTC. Translated: CASNQGPPYEQYF. The chain has TRBV28 and TRBJ2-7; tentative D call: TRBD1 (5 bases). V dropped 9 bases and J dropped 2 bases, with 14 bases sitting between them. The length of the CDR3 is 13 residues. The germline V gene has CDR1 MDHEN and CDR2 SYDVKM.

With regard to this clone: The same CDR3 also results from other DNA sequences found in this sample. The J gene is TRBJ1-3, the V gene TRBV30; unclear D gene. CDR3 size: 13 residues. Per the germline V gene, CDR1 is GTSNPN and CDR2 is SVGIG (reference sequence). V was cut by 3 bases and J by 0 bases, with 6 bases left in between. CDR3 residues: CAWRHFSGNTIYF. DNA for the CDR3: TGTGCCTGGAGGCACTTCTCTGGAAACACCATATATTTT.